One sample yielded the 4 T cell receptor beta chains listed below, sequenced in a study of siplizumab effects on memory and regulatory T cells. Generated by immunoSEQ multiplex PCR, the TCRdb table keeps only in-frame clones and is missing some. The repertoire holds about 100,000 clones, about 95% seen once, with 1% to 1.5% in the top ten. The sample taken for sequencing was non-Treg CD4+ T cells sorted from blood. The receptors shown here come from a human donor in good health.

The chain carries TRBV7-9 and TRBJ2-5; 10 nucleotides agree with TRBD2. The length of the CDR3 is 16 residues. The germline CDR1 and CDR2 sequences are SEHNR and FQNEAQ (reference sequence). After removal of 5 bases from V and 4 bases from J, the junction contained 10 bases not matched to a gene. As DNA, the CDR3 is TGTGCCAGCAGCCCAGACCTAGCGGGAGTGGGAGAGACCCAGTACTTC. Protein: CASSPDLAGVGETQYF. The full variable domain, in which reference TRBV7-9 and TRBJ2-5 provide the parts outside the CDR3, is DTGVSQNPRHKITKRGQNVTFRCDPISEHNRLYWYRQTLGQGPEFLTYFQNEAQLEKSRLLSDRFSAERPKGSFSTLEIQRTEQGDSAMYLCASSPDLAGVGETQYFGPGTRLLVL.

CDR3 coding DNA: TGTGCCAGCAGCCAAGAGCAACTGTTTGTCGTTCCTGGGTTCTTC. Protein product: CASSQEQLFVVPGFF. This sequence joins TRBV14 and TRBJ2-1; D not certain. The CDR3 has 15 amino acids. The V gene lost 0 bases and the J gene lost 15 bases, with 21 bases spanning the gap. The germline V gene encodes CDR1 SGHDN and CDR2 FVKESK.

Notes on this clone: Other DNA variants within this sample encode the same CDR3. The J gene is TRBJ2-7, the V gene TRBV5-6, with D possibly matching TRBD1 (6 bases). The CDR3 runs 14 residues. Looked up from germline, CDR1 is SGHDT and CDR2 is YYEEEE. Trimming took 2 bases from V and 2 from J, leaving 11 bases between them. The CDR3 coding sequence is TGTGCCAGCAGCTTTCTCCAGGGGACCTACGAGCAGTACTTC. Protein product: CASSFLQGTYEQYF.

The gene calls are TRBV30 and TRBJ2-3; 9 bases map to TRBD2. This CDR3 contains 13 residues. The germline gives CDR1 GTSNPN, CDR2 SVGIG (reference sequence). With 0 bases clipped from V and 15 bases from J, the junction kept 10 bases outside the gene matches. CDR3 in DNA: TGTGCCTGGAGTGTGGGGTCGAGCGGGAGGAAATATTTT. Protein product: CAWSVGSSGRKYF.